This T cell receptor beta chain was captured in a study of shared clonotypes between healthy human individuals. Looked up from germline, CDR1 is KGHSH and CDR2 is LQKENI. This CDR3 region has 15 residues. Trimming shortened V by 0 bases and J by 1 base, and 6 bases separated the two germline ends. Unsorted PBMC DNA was sequenced on ten immunoSEQ deep assay plates. Libraries were prepared by immunoSEQ multiplex PCR; TCRdb keeps only in-frame clonotypes and omits some of them. The table has roughly 500,000 clones, about four fifths seen once. Recent vaccinations or acute infections were absent in the healthy HIV-negative adult donors. Comments on this clone: Other nucleotide sequences in the sample specify the same CDR3.

The V gene is TRBV18, the J gene TRBJ2-2; D ambiguous. The origin of this receptor is a woman aged 40-49 years in good health. Some clones in this sample may be carry-over from other donors' samples. Material for sequencing was PBMCs. This CDR3 is CASSPPPGNTGELFF. The CDR3 DNA follows: TGTGCCAGCTCACCACCGCCAGGGAACACCGGGGAGCTGTTTTTT. Together with reference TRBV18 and TRBJ2-2, the CDR3 gives the full variable domain: NAGVMQNPRHLVRRRGQEARLRCSPMKGHSHVYWYRQLPEEGLKFMVYLQKENIIDESGMPKERFSAEFPKEGPSILRIQQVVRGDSAAYFCASSPPPGNTGELFFGEGSRLTVL.